This TCR beta chain was sequenced in a study of blood T cell repertoires in COVID-19 (dated by TCRdb to about 2020). Broadly, across the study: The collaborator samples originated in the United States, Italy and Spain and spanned the acute and convalescent phases of COVID-19. Where available, HLA class I and class II types were taken from metadata supplied by the sample provider and were not determined by assay-based typing. Sample metadata almost always included a de-identified subject ID, COVID-19 status, age in years and sex. The prospective study material was composed of cDNA or gDNA derived from T cells, B-cell-depleted T cells, or PBMCs. The samples were drawn from two sources: the first 160 participants of the ongoing ImmuneRACE study, and over 950 subjects contributed by 6 global collaborators. Deeply sampled blood TCRbeta repertoires from subjects exposed to, actively infected with, or recovered from COVID-19 were included in the dataset. A freely available public database, intended as a resource for researchers studying the immune response to SARS-CoV-2, is where the repertoires were released. What the research found in general, with its limitations: Clinical and demographic metadata were provided uncurated, with the amount varying by source and participant.

Looking up the germline V gene yields CDR1 MNHEY and CDR2 SVGAGI. The CDR3 numbers 12 residues from cysteine through phenylalanine. CDR3 DNA only is kept here, 36 bases in frame from base 1. Trimming removed 8 bases from V and 5 bases from J; the gene matches leave 5 bases unexplained. The immunoSEQ Assay, a bias-controlled multiplex PCR, was used to amplify TCRbeta CDR3 regions from genomic DNA. Concerning the study's data processing: Within the assay, amplification of reference gene primers was used to estimate how many nucleated cells each sample contained. To quantify the absolute abundance of each unique TCRbeta CDR3 rearrangement, sequence reads were collapsed and filtered. For each sample, productive Simpson clonality was calculated by taking the square root of Simpson's diversity index across productive rearrangements. TCRdb took this table from immuneACCESS and kept in-frame rearrangements with V and J called. Such tables lack part of the clones; where checked against another copy, unresolved V genes explain under half of the gap, and the rest is unexplained. The V and J calls and the clone size are those of that table, but D and trimming were determined from the DNA. This sample lists over 85,000 clones; 65% to 80% were detected once. In total, the top ten clones hold around 8% of the sample.

Regarding this clone: It lacks a known antigen. The record has no base qualities; no much larger clone is one base away.

The collaborating institutions used their own protocols to collect whole blood in K2EDTA tubes. For TCRbeta analysis, collaborators shipped samples in one of three forms: frozen whole blood, isolated PBMCs, or DNA extracted from either of those sample types. The sequencing input was peripheral blood. In this chain, TRBV6-5 is recombined with TRBJ1-1, and TRBD1 aligns with 7 junction nucleotides. This sequence originates from a woman in her sixties or seventies with acute or convalescent COVID-19. At the DNA level, the sequence is TGTGCCAGCCGACAGGGATATACTGAAGCTTTCTTT. This translates into CASRQGYTEAFF.